Listed below are T cell receptor beta chains from one sample, sequenced in a study of beta chain features in type 1 diabetes. Libraries were prepared by immunoSEQ multiplex PCR; TCRdb keeps only in-frame clonotypes and omits some of them. The sample yields around 300,000 clones, around 16% seen once. Sequences were obtained from naive CD4+ T cells from blood. The receptors stem from a man aged 18 to 29 with type 1 diabetes. CDR3s include the opening cysteine and the closing phenylalanine or tryptophan. The order of the fields is V gene, clone size, J gene, D gene, CDR3 protein, CDR3 DNA. A D gene is named only where the DNA matches it firmly. Clone size is not always given. Where it is, it says once, few, many or a class for expanded clones.

V: TRBV11-2; size: -; J: TRBJ2-5; D: TRBD2; CDR3: CASSLDHGGWETQYF; DNA: TGTGCCAGCAGCTTAGATCACGGGGGGTGGGAGACCCAGTACTTC
V: TRBV5-1; size: few; J: TRBJ2-1; D: -; CDR3: CASSLSARENEQFF; DNA: TGCGCCAGCAGCTTGTCGGCCCGGGAGAATGAGCAGTTCTTC
V: TRBV5-5; size: -; J: TRBJ2-1; D: -; CDR3: CASSRDSPYNEQFF; DNA: TGTGCCAGCAGCCGGGATAGCCCCTACAATGAGCAGTTCTTC
V: TRBV30; size: -; J: TRBJ2-1; D: -; CDR3: CAWSPSIEQFF; DNA: TGTGCCTGGAGTCCTTCTATAGAGCAGTTCTTC
V: TRBV5-1; size: -; J: TRBJ2-7; D: TRBD2; CDR3: CASSQFSGGAVGLEQYF; DNA: TGCGCCAGCAGCCAGTTTAGCGGGGGGGCCGTCGGACTCGAGCAGTACTTC
V: TRBV7-2; size: -; J: TRBJ1-6; D: -; CDR3: CASSPWTVLDSPLHF; DNA: TGTGCCAGCAGCCCTTGGACAGTACTAGATTCACCCCTCCACTTT
V: TRBV7-2; size: -; J: TRBJ2-7; D: -; CDR3: CASSLDRAFEQYF; DNA: TGTGCCAGCAGCTTAGACAGGGCTTTCGAGCAGTACTTC
V: TRBV9; size: few; J: TRBJ1-2; D: -; CDR3: CASSVDLAISGYTF; DNA: TGTGCCAGCAGCGTAGATCTCGCGATCTCTGGCTACACCTTC
V: TRBV20-1; size: -; J: TRBJ2-5; D: -; CDR3: CSADTQETQYF; DNA: TGCAGTGCTGACACCCAAGAGACCCAGTACTTC
V: TRBV7-2; size: -; J: TRBJ2-4; D: TRBD1; CDR3: CASSLLSTGGRGENIQYF; DNA: TGTGCCAGCAGCTTACTCTCTACAGGGGGCCGAGGGGAAAACATTCAGTACTTC
V: TRBV25-1; size: -; J: TRBJ2-7; D: TRBD1; CDR3: CASSESGQVDYEQYF; DNA: TGTGCCAGCAGTGAATCTGGACAGGTTGACTACGAGCAGTACTTC
V: TRBV28; size: -; J: TRBJ2-7; D: TRBD2; CDR3: CASSFSGGLSYEQYF; DNA: TGTGCCAGCAGTTTCTCGGGAGGCCTCTCCTACGAGCAGTACTTC
V: TRBV5-4; size: -; J: TRBJ1-2; D: TRBD1; CDR3: CASRLTGGNGYTF; DNA: TGTGCCAGCAGGCTTACAGGGGGCAATGGCTACACCTTC
V: TRBV4-3; size: few; J: TRBJ2-5; D: -; CDR3: CASSQGRRGNQETQYF; DNA: TGCGCCAGCAGCCAAGGCCGGCGGGGAAACCAAGAGACCCAGTACTTC
V: TRBV10-3; size: few; J: TRBJ2-1; D: -; CDR3: CAIRRQDNEQFF; DNA: TGTGCCATCAGGCGACAGGATAATGAGCAGTTCTTC
V: TRBV14; size: once; J: TRBJ1-1; D: -; CDR3: CASSLQGDTEAFF; DNA: TGTGCCAGCAGCCTCCAGGGCGACACTGAAGCTTTCTTT
V: TRBV4-1; size: few; J: TRBJ2-1; D: TRBD2; CDR3: CASSQGLAGGWEQFF; DNA: TGCGCCAGCAGCCAAGGGCTAGCGGGAGGGTGGGAGCAGTTCTTC
V: TRBV5-1; size: -; J: TRBJ2-5; D: TRBD1; CDR3: CASSPDRGWETQYF; DNA: TGCGCCAGCAGCCCGGACAGGGGCTGGGAGACCCAGTACTTC
V: TRBV5-1; size: -; J: TRBJ1-2; D: -; CDR3: CASSVRAGEYGYTF; DNA: TGCGCCAGCAGCGTCCGGGCGGGGGAATATGGCTACACCTTC
V: TRBV6-1; size: -; J: TRBJ2-1; D: TRBD1; CDR3: CASGLTGDDEQFF; DNA: TGTGCCAGCGGCCTCACAGGGGACGATGAGCAGTTCTTC
V: TRBV5-4; size: few; J: TRBJ2-5; D: -; CDR3: CASSSHHGGTLETQYF; DNA: TGTGCCAGCAGCTCGCACCACGGGGGAACCCTAGAGACCCAGTACTTC
V: TRBV19; size: -; J: TRBJ1-1; D: -; CDR3: CASSIVGGYNTEAFF; DNA: TGTGCCAGTAGTATAGTGGGAGGGTATAACACTGAAGCTTTCTTT
V: TRBV18; size: -; J: TRBJ2-1; D: -; CDR3: CASSPDPRDNEQFF; DNA: TGTGCCAGCTCACCCGACCCCCGGGACAATGAGCAGTTCTTC
V: TRBV5-1; size: -; J: TRBJ2-5; D: -; CDR3: CASSLAPGKETQYF; DNA: TGCGCCAGCAGCTTGGCCCCGGGAAAAGAGACCCAGTACTTC
V: TRBV7-9; size: few; J: TRBJ2-1; D: -; CDR3: CASSTTEGLEFF; DNA: TGTGCCAGCAGCACGACGGAGGGGCTGGAGTTCTTC
V: TRBV5-1; size: -; J: TRBJ2-3; D: TRBD2; CDR3: CASSPTLAGETDTQYF; DNA: TGCGCCAGCAGCCCTACCCTAGCGGGAGAGACGGATACGCAGTATTTT
V: TRBV28; size: -; J: TRBJ2-1; D: TRBD2; CDR3: CASRLAGLYNEQFF; DNA: TGTGCCAGCAGACTAGCGGGTCTATACAATGAGCAGTTCTTC
V: TRBV5-4; size: few; J: TRBJ2-2; D: -; CDR3: CASSVPGLPGTGELFF; DNA: TGTGCCAGCAGCGTGCCGGGACTCCCCGGTACCGGGGAGCTGTTTTTT
V: TRBV18; size: -; J: TRBJ2-7; D: -; CDR3: CASSPGGPYEQYF; DNA: TGTGCCAGCTCACCAGGTGGGCCTTACGAGCAGTACTTC
V: TRBV18; size: -; J: TRBJ2-5; D: -; CDR3: CASSPQGTFQETQYF; DNA: TGTGCCAGCTCACCGCAGGGGACCTTCCAAGAGACCCAGTACTTC
V: TRBV30; size: few; J: TRBJ1-1; D: -; CDR3: CASDRRRTEAFF; DNA: TGTGCCTCGGACCGGAGGAGGACTGAAGCTTTCTTT
V: TRBV18; size: -; J: TRBJ1-3; D: -; CDR3: CASSPQDTPGNTIYF; DNA: TGTGCCAGCTCACCACAAGACACCCCTGGAAACACCATATATTTT
V: TRBV9; size: few; J: TRBJ2-2; D: TRBD2; CDR3: CASSVGGSTGELFF; DNA: TGTGCCAGCAGCGTAGGCGGGAGCACCGGGGAGCTGTTTTTT
V: TRBV5-6; size: few; J: TRBJ2-7; D: -; CDR3: CASSSVNGRREQYF; DNA: TGTGCCAGCAGCTCCGTAAATGGGAGACGCGAGCAGTACTTC
V: TRBV5-1; size: few; J: TRBJ1-1; D: -; CDR3: CASSPDWVRENTEAFF; DNA: TGCGCCAGCAGCCCCGATTGGGTCAGGGAGAACACTGAAGCTTTCTTT
V: TRBV7-8; size: -; J: TRBJ2-5; D: TRBD2; CDR3: CASSLVRRESVIGTQYF; DNA: TGTGCCAGCAGCTTAGTTAGGCGGGAGTCGGTCATCGGGACCCAGTACTTC
V: TRBV29-1; size: -; J: TRBJ1-2; D: -; CDR3: CSVYNRNYGYTF; DNA: TGCAGCGTATATAACAGGAACTATGGCTACACCTTC
V: TRBV30; size: -; J: TRBJ1-2; D: TRBD1; CDR3: CAWTQTLWDSYGYTF; DNA: TGTGCCTGGACCCAAACCCTCTGGGACAGCTATGGCTACACCTTC
V: TRBV27; size: -; J: TRBJ2-3; D: -; CDR3: CASSLNSGDTQYF; DNA: TGTGCCAGCAGTTTAAACTCCGGGGATACGCAGTATTTT
V: TRBV28; size: once; J: TRBJ1-1; D: TRBD1; CDR3: CASSFYNRGSEAFF; DNA: TGTGCCAGCAGTTTTTATAACAGGGGTTCTGAAGCTTTCTTT
V: TRBV2; size: few; J: TRBJ2-5; D: TRBD1; CDR3: CASRQGQETQYF; DNA: TGTGCCAGTCGACAGGGTCAAGAGACCCAGTACTTC
V: TRBV7-2; size: -; J: TRBJ2-5; D: TRBD2; CDR3: CASSLLPSGVETQYF; DNA: TGTGCCAGCAGCTTATTACCTAGCGGGGTAGAGACCCAGTACTTC
V: TRBV4-1; size: few; J: TRBJ2-7; D: TRBD2; CDR3: CASSRRTLAGTYEQYF; DNA: TGCGCCAGCAGCCGTAGGACCCTAGCGGGTACCTACGAGCAGTACTTC
V: TRBV29-1; size: -; J: TRBJ2-1; D: -; CDR3: CSVARGQGAYNEQFF; DNA: TGCAGCGTTGCCCGGGGGCAGGGGGCCTACAATGAGCAGTTCTTC
V: TRBV9; size: few; J: TRBJ2-3; D: -; CDR3: CASSDGGYTDTQYF; DNA: TGTGCCAGCAGCGATGGCGGGTACACAGATACGCAGTATTTT
V: TRBV4-3; size: few; J: TRBJ2-5; D: TRBD2; CDR3: CASSQARLAGEETQYF; DNA: TGCGCCAGCAGCCAAGCCAGACTAGCGGGGGAAGAGACCCAGTACTTC
V: TRBV30; size: -; J: TRBJ1-6; D: -; CDR3: CAGTTGFHNSPLHF; DNA: TGTGCCGGGACGACGGGATTTCATAATTCACCCCTCCACTTT
V: TRBV5-6; size: few; J: TRBJ1-4; D: -; CDR3: CASSLQGINEKLFF; DNA: TGTGCCAGCAGCTTGCAGGGTATCAACGAAAAACTGTTTTTT
V: TRBV27; size: -; J: TRBJ2-7; D: -; CDR3: CASGASRSSYEQYF; DNA: TGTGCCAGCGGTGCTAGCAGAAGCTCCTACGAGCAGTACTTC
V: TRBV6-5; size: -; J: TRBJ2-2; D: -; CDR3: CASSYGARGFTGELFF; DNA: TGTGCCAGCAGTTACGGGGCGCGGGGATTTACCGGGGAGCTGTTTTTT
V: TRBV29-1; size: few; J: TRBJ1-1; D: TRBD1; CDR3: CSVGDRVDEAFF; DNA: TGCAGCGTTGGGGACAGGGTGGATGAAGCTTTCTTT
V: TRBV6-1; size: -; J: TRBJ2-3; D: -; CDR3: CARPDRTSTDTQYF; DNA: TGTGCCAGACCAGACAGGACTAGCACAGATACGCAGTATTTT
V: TRBV9; size: -; J: TRBJ2-1; D: TRBD2; CDR3: CASSVDGLAGGLLRNEQFF; DNA: TGTGCCAGCAGCGTAGATGGGCTAGCGGGGGGGCTCTTACGGAATGAGCAGTTCTTC
V: TRBV5-1; size: -; J: TRBJ2-1; D: -; CDR3: CASSISGFRFNEQFF; DNA: TGCGCCAGCAGCATTTCAGGGTTCAGGTTCAATGAGCAGTTCTTC